This T cell receptor (beta chain) was documented in a study of T cell responses to AZD1222 COVID-19 vaccine. Repertoires were generated with immunoSEQ multiplex PCR, while TCRdb's copy carries only in-frame clones and drops some. The sample yields approximately 60,000 clones, 75% to 90% seen once. V shed 0 bases and J shed 0 bases, with 7 bases lying between them. The germline V gene encodes CDR1 SGHRS and CDR2 YFSETQ. CDR3 size: 15 residues. The TCR originated in an adult in good health. The chain has TRBV5-1 and TRBJ2-4; no definite D call. Sequencing used peripheral blood, obtained on day 0 of MenACWY control vaccination. For the CDR3, the DNA is TGCGCCAGCAGCTTGGAGGTGATAGCCAAAAACATTCAGTACTTC. Its protein product is CASSLEVIAKNIQYF. The full variable domain, rest sourced from reference TRBV5-1 and TRBJ2-4, is KAGVTQTPRYLIKTRGQQVTLSCSPISGHRSVSWYQQTPGQGLQFLFEYFSETQRNKGNFPGRFSGRQFSNSRSEMNVSTLELGDSALYLCASSLEVIAKNIQYFGAGTRLSVL.